This T cell receptor (beta chain) was recorded in a study of blood T cell repertoires in COVID-19. For the study at large: PBMCs, B-cell-depleted T cells, or T cells were the source of the cDNA or gDNA that made up the material.

Original handling: Counts of nucleated cells, estimated from reference gene primer amplification, were obtained. Sequencing used immunoSEQ multiplex PCR; TCRdb keeps in-frame clones, though not all of them. V, J and clone size are those of that table, while D and trimming were read from the DNA. This table has fewer than 200,000 clones, more than 65% appearing once. Participants came from some 23 US areas, aged roughly 18 to 89 years. The CDR3 consists of 15 residues. Deletions cut 1 base from V and 8 bases from J, with 15 bases between. Looked up from germline, CDR1 is MNHNS and CDR2 is SASEGT. The genes are TRBV6-1 and TRBJ2-1; perhaps TRBD2 as D (6 bases). Sequences were obtained from PBMCs or T cells enriched from blood (not recorded which). The receptor's source is a man aged 50-60 years who had recovered from COVID-19. CDR3 sequence reads: CASSEGLAMVHEQFF. The CDR3 DNA follows: TGTGCCAGCAGTGAAGGGCTAGCGATGGTCCATGAGCAGTTCTTC.